The 32 T cell receptor beta chains given below trace back to one sample, sequenced in a study of blood T cells in healthy people across ages. A second 7 to 11 cycle PCR used barcoded and J-beta primers. Using its own MiXCR run on the 5' RACE reads, TCRdb lists one record per CDR3 protein. The table has 700,000 to 850,000 distinct CDR3 sequences, 53% seen once. The sequencing sample was made of blood. Receptor source: an elderly man in good health.

This clonotype was counted a single time. The rearrangement joins TRBV4-2 to TRBJ1-5; unclear D gene. There are 15 residues in the CDR3. CDR1 is LGHNA, CDR2 YNFKEQ, per germline. With 1 base removed from V and 2 bases from J, the gap between germline ends came to 9 bases. CDR3 residues: CASSQVHKGNQPQHF. CDR3 DNA sequence: TGTGCCAGCAGCCAAGTCCACAAAGGCAATCAGCCCCAGCATTTT.

The J gene is TRBJ2-7, the V gene TRBV3-1, with 9 nucleotides matching TRBD1. This CDR3 is 16 amino acids long. Trimming removed 4 bases from V and 7 bases from J; junction bases left unmatched: 14. CDR1 LGHDT and CDR2 YNNKEL come from the germline V gene (reference sequence). The CDR3, as DNA: TGTGCCAGCAGCCCTAGTGGGGACAGGGCCTACAATGAGCAGTACTTC. Translation: CASSPSGDRAYNEQYF.

The chain employs TRBV20-1 and TRBJ2-7; 8 bases match TRBD2. The CDR3 loop spans 14 amino acids. With V trimmed by 2 bases and J by 0 bases, 3 bases remained unmatched. The germline V gene encodes CDR1 DFQATT and CDR2 SNEGSKA (reference sequence). CDR3 coding DNA: TGCAGTGCTAGAAAGCGGGAGAGCTCCTACGAGCAGTACTTC. Encoded protein: CSARKRESSYEQYF.

The chain couples TRBV4-1 to TRBJ1-1; D might be TRBD1 (6 bases). Trimming pared 3 bases from V and 4 bases from J, leaving 12 bases between. This CDR3 has 14 residues. Germline values: CDR1 MGHRA, CDR2 YSYEKL. The CDR3 loop is CASSHEQGFTEAFF. DNA of the CDR3: TGCGCCAGCAGCCACGAACAGGGATTCACTGAAGCTTTCTTT.

The chain couples TRBV20-1 to TRBJ1-6, with 7 bases identical to TRBD1. Germline V gene sequence: CDR1 DFQATT, CDR2 SNEGSKA (reference sequence). V lost 3 bases and J lost 7; bases outside the gene matches: 9. This CDR3 has 15 amino acids. The CDR3 bases are TGCAGTGCTAGTTCTACAGGGGCTTCCAATTCACCCCTCCACTTT. Residues: CSASSTGASNSPLHF.

This clonotype was detected only a few times. V is TRBV4-2 and J is TRBJ1-2, with D hard to call. Per germline, CDR1 LGHNA and CDR2 YNFKEQ. The CDR3 is 14 residues long. V dropped 8 bases and J dropped 3 bases, with 16 bases sitting between them. The chain's CDR3 is CASLPRGGDYGYTF. The CDR3 DNA sequence: TGTGCCAGCTTACCCCGGGGAGGAGACTATGGCTACACCTTC.

V and J are TRBV5-5 and TRBJ2-3; TRBD2 aligns across 10 bases. The CDR3 runs 15 residues. With 3 bases clipped from V and 14 bases from J, the junction kept 15 bases outside the gene matches. CDR1 is SGHKS and CDR2 is YYEKEE in the germline V gene (reference sequence). The CDR3 is CASSSSSGRVRYAYF. CDR3 in DNA: TGTGCCAGCAGCTCGTCTAGCGGGAGAGTCAGATACGCGTATTTT.

The chain uses TRBV7-2 and TRBJ1-1; no clear D. V was cut by 2 bases and J by 5 bases, with 6 bases left in between. In germline, CDR1 is SGHTA, CDR2 FQGNSA. CDR3 length: 12 amino acids. The CDR3 loop is CASSLMGTEAFF. CDR3 bases: TGTGCCAGCAGCTTAATGGGGACTGAAGCTTTCTTT.

This clonotype was seen only a few times. The CDR3: CSVPSAGSYNEQFF. The DNA of the CDR3 is TGCAGCGTCCCCAGCGCCGGGTCCTACAATGAGCAGTTCTTC. This chain uses TRBV29-1 with TRBJ2-1; D is uncertain. Germline lookup yields CDR1 SQVTM and CDR2 ANQGSEA. The CDR3 runs to 14 residues. Trimming took off 6 bases at V and 1 base at J, with 13 bases between the two ends.

This clonotype was seen at least ten times. The CDR3: CASSLAPLVRVYEQYF. As DNA, the CDR3 is TGTGCCAGCAGCTTAGCCCCGCTCGTTCGCGTGTACGAGCAGTACTTC. The V and J genes are TRBV7-2 and TRBJ2-7; D gene unclear. The CDR3 has 16 residues. Germline CDR1 reads SGHTA; CDR2 reads FQGNSA. Trimming shortened V by 0 bases and J by 4 bases, and 16 bases separated the two germline ends.

The chain couples TRBV6-5 to TRBJ2-7; tentatively, D is TRBD2 (6 bases). The CDR3 extends over 15 amino acids. V was cut by 6 bases and J by 0 bases, with 15 bases left in between. Germline assignment: CDR1 MNHEY and CDR2 SVGAGI. The CDR3 DNA is TGTGCCAGCAGCCCCGGGGGAATTAACTCCTACGAGCAGTACTTC. Protein: CASSPGGINSYEQYF.

This clonotype was seen just once. Being one base from a much bigger clone, this may be a read error. The chain carries TRBV11-1 and TRBJ2-4; 8 bases are a match to TRBD1. V lost 5 bases, J lost 9 bases, and 12 bases stayed unmatched. The germline gives CDR1 SGHAT, CDR2 FQDESV (reference sequence). The CDR3 has 15 residues. Here the CDR3 DNA reads TGTGCCAGCAGCCTATTCAAGGGGACAGGAAGCATTCAGTACTTC. Encoded protein: CASSLFKGTGSIQYF.

This clonotype was detected once. The chain is built from TRBV3-1 and TRBJ1-1; D call uncertain. CDR1 is LGHDT and CDR2 is YNNKEL in the germline V gene (reference sequence). The germline V and J ends were trimmed by 4 bases and 1 base, with 13 bases remaining between them. The CDR3 is 15 amino acids. CDR3 protein: CASSLVPSGNTEAFF. The CDR3 nucleotides read TGTGCCAGCAGCCTAGTCCCCAGCGGGAACACTGAAGCTTTCTTT. Based on the CDR3 plus reference TRBV3-1 and TRBJ1-1, the full variable domain is DTAVSQTPKYLVTQMGNDKSIKCEQNLGHDTMYWYKQDSKKFLKIMFSYNNKELIINETVPNRFSPKSPDKAHLNLHINSLELGDSAVYFCASSLVPSGNTEAFFGQGTRLTVV.

The V call is TRBV7-9, the J call TRBJ1-1; a possible D gene is TRBD1 (5 bases). CDR3 length: 14 amino acids. Trimming stripped 5 bases from V and 1 base from J, with 11 bases between. CDR1 is SEHNR, CDR2 FQNEAQ, per germline (reference sequence). CDR3 coding DNA: TGTGCCAGCAGCCATACGACAGCGAACACTGAAGCTTTCTTT. Its translation is CASSHTTANTEAFF. Together with reference TRBV7-9 and TRBJ1-1, the CDR3 gives the full variable domain: DTGVSQNPRHKITKRGQNVTFRCDPISEHNRLYWYRQTLGQGPEFLTYFQNEAQLEKSRLLSDRFSAERPKGSFSTLEIQRTEQGDSAMYLCASSHTTANTEAFFGQGTRLTVV.

This clonotype was observed a handful of times. The chain has TRBV3-1 and TRBJ1-2; the match to TRBD1 covers 7 bases. The germline V gene has CDR1 LGHDT and CDR2 YNNKEL (reference sequence). This CDR3 has 16 amino acids. V lost 4 bases to trimming and J lost 8 bases; unmatched junction nucleotides: 16. CDR3 DNA sequence: TGTGCCAGCAGCCTAAGGACTTTAGGACAGGAGGAAGGCTACACCTTC. It is translated as CASSLRTLGQEEGYTF.

V usage is TRBV7-2 and J usage is TRBJ2-5, with D possibly being TRBD1 (7 bases). The V and J ends lost 5 bases and 1 base respectively, with 11 bases between them. This CDR3 is 14 amino acids long. The germline V gene has CDR1 SGHTA and CDR2 FQGNSA. The CDR3 region has the DNA TGTGCCAGCAGCGCCCAGGGGGGCCAAGAGACCCAGTACTTC. Translation gives CASSAQGGQETQYF.

The genes are TRBV6-2 or TRBV6-3 and TRBJ2-5; D gene uncertain. The DNA matches TRBJ2-7 better at its end, which makes the J call doubtful. The CDR3 has 14 residues. Germline V gene sequence: CDR1 MNHEY, CDR2 SVGEGT. The CDR3 DNA reads as TGTGCCAGCAGTCACTTCCCGGTACCCTACGAGCAGTACTTC. It codes for CASSHFPVPYEQYF.

The chain has TRBV6-5 and TRBJ2-1; tentatively, D is TRBD2 (8 bases). V dropped 2 bases and J dropped 8 bases, with 16 bases sitting between them. The CDR3 is 15 amino acids. Germline-derived CDR1 and CDR2 are MNHEY and SVGAGI. The chain's CDR3 is CASSYGSGGGDEQFF. For the CDR3, the DNA is TGTGCCAGCAGTTACGGGTCGGGAGGGGGCGATGAGCAGTTCTTC.

This chain joins TRBV5-1 and TRBJ2-7; the D gene is possibly TRBD1 (5 bases). The germline V gene encodes CDR1 SGHRS and CDR2 YFSETQ. The CDR3 length is 12 residues. V lost 4 bases and J 8 bases, leaving 13 bases between the germline ends. The CDR3: CASSAGQGQQYF. The CDR3 bases are TGCGCCAGCAGCGCAGGACAAGGCCAGCAGTACTTC.

The gene calls are TRBV7-9 and TRBJ2-7, with 15 bases matching TRBD2. CDR1 and CDR2 (germline): SEHNR, FQNEAQ (reference sequence). This CDR3 is built from 18 residues. Trimming cost V 3 bases and J 1 base; bases outside gene matches: 7. CDR3 nucleotide sequence: TGTGCCAGCAGCTTCGGACTAGCGGGAGGGTCCCTATCCTACGAGCAGTACTTC. Translated: CASSFGLAGGSLSYEQYF.

The rearrangement links TRBV20-1 to TRBJ1-2, with D perhaps matching TRBD1 (6 bases). CDR3 length equals 15 residues. Germline assignment: CDR1 DFQATT and CDR2 SNEGSKA (reference sequence). The V end was cut by 5 bases, the J end by 4 bases, with 20 bases between. CDR3 sequence reads: CSAYDRRQLTYGYTF. CDR3 bases: TGCAGTGCTTACGACAGGAGACAACTGACCTATGGCTACACCTTC.

V and J are TRBV12-3 or TRBV12-4 and TRBJ2-1; D is unclear. Trimming removed 6 bases from V and 1 base from J, with 13 bases in between. The CDR3 extends over 15 amino acids. The CDR3, as DNA: TGTGCCAGCAGCCGAAAGCGAGCTTCCTACAATGAGCAGTTCTTC. Translated, it gives CASSRKRASYNEQFF.

V usage is TRBV7-3 and J usage is TRBJ2-3; no clear D gene. CDR3 size: 14 residues. V was shortened by 4 bases and J by 0 bases, with 8 bases between the two germline ends. Germline V gene data show CDR1 as SGHTA and CDR2 as FQGTGA. CDR3 protein: CASSSQPSTDTQYF. For the CDR3, the DNA is TGTGCCAGCAGCTCCCAGCCTAGCACAGATACGCAGTATTTT. Full variable domain (missing parts from reference TRBV7-3 and TRBJ2-3): GAGVSQTPSNKVTEKGKYVELRCDPISGHTALYWYRQSLGQGPEFLIYFQGTGAADDSGLPNDRFFAVRPEGSVSTLKIQRTERGDSAVYLCASSSQPSTDTQYFGPGTRLTVL.

The CDR3 is CSAAGGENYGYTF. CDR3 in DNA: TGCAGTGCTGCGGGGGGGGAGAACTATGGCTACACCTTC. The J gene is TRBJ1-2, the V gene TRBV20-1; D may be TRBD1 (5 bases). CDR1 is DFQATT, CDR2 SNEGSKA, per germline (reference sequence). The CDR3 is 13 amino acids. V was pared by 5 bases and J by 2 bases, with 12 bases between.

This clonotype was observed a few times. V is TRBV5-1 and J is TRBJ2-3; D gene ambiguous. This CDR3 comprises 12 residues. Germline CDR1 reads SGHRS; CDR2 reads YFSETQ. The V and J ends lost 4 bases and 2 bases respectively, with 5 bases between them. The CDR3 coding sequence is TGCGCCAGCAGCGCGCACACAGATACGCAGTATTTT. This sequence encodes CASSAHTDTQYF. The variable domain in full, with the rest retrieved from reference TRBV5-1 and TRBJ2-3, is KAGVTQTPRYLIKTRGQQVTLSCSPISGHRSVSWYQQTPGQGLQFLFEYFSETQRNKGNFPGRFSGRQFSNSRSEMNVSTLELGDSALYLCASSAHTDTQYFGPGTRLTVL.

A few counts support this clonotype. The J gene is TRBJ2-1, the V gene TRBV7-2, with D uncertain. Germline CDR1 reads SGHTA; CDR2 reads FQGNSA. The CDR3 runs to 12 residues. Between the trimmed V and J ends, which lost 5 bases and 8 bases, there was a span of 10 bases. The CDR3 loop is CASSHPWDEQFF. CDR3 in DNA: TGTGCCAGCAGCCACCCGTGGGATGAGCAGTTCTTC. Filled out from reference TRBV7-2 and TRBJ2-1, the complete variable domain reads GAGVSQSPSNKVTEKGKDVELRCDPISGHTALYWYRQSLGQGLEFLIYFQGNSAPDKSGLPSDRFSAERTGGSVSTLTIQRTQQEDSAVYLCASSHPWDEQFFGPGTRLTVL.

This chain connects TRBV6-5 to TRBJ2-2; D remains ambiguous. The CDR3 is 13 residues long. Per the germline V gene, CDR1 is MNHEY and CDR2 is SVGAGI. V shed 2 bases and J shed 4 bases, with 5 bases lying between them. The CDR3 nucleotides are TGTGCCAGCAGTTACCTCGTCACCGGGGAGCTGTTTTTT. This gives the protein CASSYLVTGELFF.

In DNA, the CDR3 is TGTGCCAGCTCACCGGGGCCAGGGGCAGATACGCAGTATTTT. This encodes CASSPGPGADTQYF. V and J are TRBV18 and TRBJ2-3; possibly TRBD1 for D (6 bases). V was shortened by 3 bases and J by 4 bases, with 11 bases between the two germline ends. This CDR3 is 14 amino acids long. Germline V gene data show CDR1 as KGHSH and CDR2 as LQKENI.

V gene TRBV4-1 combines with J gene TRBJ2-1; weak D call: TRBD2 (5 bases). Per the germline V gene, CDR1 is MGHRA and CDR2 is YSYEKL. V lost 2 bases and J 8 bases, leaving 13 bases between the germline ends. CDR3 size: 14 residues. This chain's CDR3 is CASSQSQRYDEQFF. CDR3 DNA sequence: TGCGCCAGCAGCCAAAGCCAGCGGTACGATGAGCAGTTCTTC.

V usage is TRBV6-1 and J usage is TRBJ1-1; no definite D call. Trimming left V 6 bases short and J 4 bases short, with 12 bases between. The CDR3 contains 13 residues. The germline V gene encodes CDR1 MNHNS and CDR2 SASEGT. CDR3 coding DNA: TGTGCCAGCAGATTTTCTTTTAGCACTGAAGCTTTCTTT. Translating it yields CASRFSFSTEAFF.

V and J are TRBV5-1 and TRBJ2-5; TRBD2 is a possible D gene (5 bases). Germline V lookup: CDR1 SGHRS, CDR2 YFSETQ. V shed 5 bases and J shed 5 bases, with 16 bases lying between them. CDR3 length: 14 residues. In DNA form, the CDR3 reads TGCGCCAGCAGAGGTGTGGAGGACCTCGAGACCCAGTACTTC. Its translation is CASRGVEDLETQYF.

This clonotype came up once. One end of the junction is discordant with germline, which a read error may explain. This rearrangement joins TRBV2 to TRBJ1-1; D possibly corresponds to TRBD1 (5 bases). CDR1 is SNHLY and CDR2 is FYNNEI in the germline V gene. This CDR3 has 16 amino acids. CDR3 nucleotide sequence: TGTGCCAGCAGTGAAGGAAGTCGGACAAGGAACACCGAAGCTTTCTTT. Protein: CASSEGSRTRNTEAFF.